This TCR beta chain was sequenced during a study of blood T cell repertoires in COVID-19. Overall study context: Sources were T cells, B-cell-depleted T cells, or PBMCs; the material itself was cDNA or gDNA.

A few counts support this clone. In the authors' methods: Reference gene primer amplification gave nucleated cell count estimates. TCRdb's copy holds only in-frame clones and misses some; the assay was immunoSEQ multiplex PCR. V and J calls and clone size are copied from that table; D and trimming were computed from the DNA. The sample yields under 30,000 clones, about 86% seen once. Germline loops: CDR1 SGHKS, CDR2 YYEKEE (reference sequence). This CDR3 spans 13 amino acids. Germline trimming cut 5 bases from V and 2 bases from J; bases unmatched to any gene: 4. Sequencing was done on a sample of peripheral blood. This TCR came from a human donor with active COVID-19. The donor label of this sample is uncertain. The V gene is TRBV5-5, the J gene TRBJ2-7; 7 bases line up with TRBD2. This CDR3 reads CASSLTSTYEQYF. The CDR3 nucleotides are TGTGCCAGCAGTTTGACTAGCACCTACGAGCAGTACTTC.